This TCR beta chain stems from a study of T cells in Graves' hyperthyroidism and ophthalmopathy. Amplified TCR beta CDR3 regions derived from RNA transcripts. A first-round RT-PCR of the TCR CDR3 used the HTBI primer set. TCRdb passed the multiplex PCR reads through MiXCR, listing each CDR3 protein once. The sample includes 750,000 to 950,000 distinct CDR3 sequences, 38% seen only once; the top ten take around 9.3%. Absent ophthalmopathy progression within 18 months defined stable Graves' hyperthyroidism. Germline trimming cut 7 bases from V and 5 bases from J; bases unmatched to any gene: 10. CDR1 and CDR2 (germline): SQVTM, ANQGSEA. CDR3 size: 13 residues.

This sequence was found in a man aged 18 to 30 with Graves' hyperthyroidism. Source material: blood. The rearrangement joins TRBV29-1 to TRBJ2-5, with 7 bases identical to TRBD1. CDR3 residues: CSGDRHRLETQYF. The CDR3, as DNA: TGCAGCGGGGACAGACACCGCCTCGAGACCCAGTACTTC.